The 28 T cell receptor beta chains listed next were all sequenced from one sample in a study of blood T cell repertoires in COVID-19. Sequencing was performed with immunoSEQ multiplex PCR; in TCRdb, only in-frame clones are kept and a portion is missing. The sample has some 66,000 clones; 91% are singletons. The sequenced sample was peripheral blood. All receptors come from a human donor in a cohort sampled during active COVID-19.

The V and J genes are TRBV4-3 and TRBJ1-5; D gene ambiguous. Germline assignment: CDR1 LGHNA and CDR2 YSLEER. V lost 0 bases and J lost 0, with 6 bases in between. This CDR3 has 15 residues. CDR3 sequence (DNA): TGCGCCAGCAGCCAAGAACTATATAGCAATCAGCCCCAGCATTTT. Translation gives CASSQELYSNQPQHF.

This rearrangement joins TRBV4-3 to TRBJ1-2; TRBD1 matches at 8 bases. V gave up 1 base and J gave up 4 bases; unmatched junction bases: 8. The CDR3 is made up of 16 amino acids. CDR1 and CDR2 from the germline V gene are LGHNA and YSLEER. The CDR3 loop is CASSQAFTGGFYGYTF. CDR3 nucleotides: TGCGCCAGCAGCCAAGCTTTTACAGGGGGATTCTATGGCTACACCTTC.

This clone has just a few counts. The CDR3 protein is CSVERSGSSYEQYF. The DNA for the CDR3 is TGCAGCGTTGAAAGGAGCGGGAGCTCCTACGAGCAGTACTTC. The J gene is TRBJ2-7, the V gene TRBV29-1, with 8 positions matching TRBD2. The CDR3 totals 14 residues. CDR1 SQVTM and CDR2 ANQGSEA come from the germline V gene. The V and J ends lost 2 bases and 0 bases, in that order; junction bases with no gene match: 3.

V usage is TRBV28 and J usage is TRBJ2-5; tentatively, D is TRBD1 (5 bases). The CDR3 extends over 13 amino acids. Looked up from germline, CDR1 is MDHEN and CDR2 is SYDVKM. V was shortened by 5 bases and J by 2 bases, with 9 bases between the two germline ends. In DNA, the CDR3 is TGTGCCAGCAGTAGACAGAGACAAGAGACCCAGTACTTC. Amino acids: CASSRQRQETQYF.

The chain carries TRBV5-5 and TRBJ2-7; 11 positions match TRBD2. The germline gives CDR1 SGHKS, CDR2 YYEKEE (reference sequence). The CDR3 covers 18 residues. The ends lost 4 bases at V and 1 base at J; junction bases unmatched: 13. The CDR3 nucleotides read TGTGCCAGCAGCCCGGTAGTTATTAGCGGGAGGGATTCCTACGAGCAGTACTTC. Protein product: CASSPVVISGRDSYEQYF.

The V gene is TRBV29-1, the J gene TRBJ2-4; D is unresolved. V lost 0 bases and J 6 bases, leaving 6 bases between the germline ends. Germline-derived CDR1 and CDR2 are SQVTM and ANQGSEA. The CDR3 consists of 12 residues. DNA of the CDR3: TGCAGCGTTGAAGACAGAAGAAACATTCAGTACTTC. As protein: CSVEDRRNIQYF.

The CDR3 is CASSLTGGYNEQFF. The DNA for the CDR3 is TGTGCCAGCAGCTTGACGGGAGGCTACAATGAGCAGTTCTTC. The V call is TRBV5-5, the J call TRBJ2-1; 7 bases are a match to TRBD2. This CDR3 contains 14 residues. V shed 1 base, J shed 3 bases, and the junction held 1 base outside the gene matches. Germline values: CDR1 SGHKS, CDR2 YYEKEE (reference sequence).

The chain combines TRBV28 with TRBJ2-1, with a possible D match to TRBD2 (5 bases). Germline values: CDR1 MDHEN, CDR2 SYDVKM. The CDR3 runs 13 residues. V was trimmed by 2 bases and J by 6 bases, leaving 8 bases between them. The CDR3 DNA sequence: TGTGCCAGCAGTTTAGTTCGGGGCAATGAGCAGTTCTTC. Translation: CASSLVRGNEQFF.

The rearrangement links TRBV4-3 to TRBJ2-5; 9 bases map to TRBD2. Trimming cost V 1 base and J 4 bases; bases outside gene matches: 7. This CDR3 region has 16 residues. The germline gives CDR1 LGHNA, CDR2 YSLEER. CDR3: CASSQGRGGLGETQYF. DNA for the CDR3: TGCGCCAGCAGCCAAGGGCGGGGGGGCTTAGGAGAGACCCAGTACTTC.

The chain joins TRBV7-2 to TRBJ2-7, with D perhaps TRBD2 (5 bases). This CDR3 has 13 amino acids. The germline V and J ends were trimmed by 2 bases and 3 bases, with 8 bases remaining between them. The V gene's germline CDR1 is SGHTA and CDR2 FQGNSA. CDR3 protein: CASSLYGNYEQYF. DNA of the CDR3: TGTGCCAGCAGCTTATACGGGAACTACGAGCAGTACTTC.

The chain recombines TRBV24-1 with TRBJ2-1; maybe TRBD1 (6 bases). This CDR3 is built from 13 residues. Trimming pared 2 bases from V and 9 bases from J, leaving 10 bases between. The germline V gene has CDR1 KGHDR and CDR2 SFDVKD. CDR3 DNA: TGTGCCACCAGTGATTCAAAAGGGGGTGAGCAGTTCTTC. Protein: CATSDSKGGEQFF.

This chain joins TRBV9 and TRBJ1-2, with 8 bases lining up with TRBD1. Germline V gene data show CDR1 as SGDLS and CDR2 as YYNGEE. With 4 bases clipped from V and 5 bases from J, the junction kept 4 bases outside the gene matches. There are 13 residues in the CDR3. CDR3 in DNA: TGTGCCAGCAGCCTGGGACAGGCATATGGCTACACCTTC. Translated: CASSLGQAYGYTF. Full variable domain (outside the CDR3, taken from reference TRBV9 and TRBJ1-2): DSGVTQTPKHLITATGQRVTLRCSPRSGDLSVYWYQQSLDQGLQFLIQYYNGEERAKGNILERFSAQQFPDLHSELNLSSLELGDSALYFCASSLGQAYGYTFGSGTRLTVV.

V is TRBV5-1 and J is TRBJ2-4; 7 bases are a match to TRBD1. Germline V gene data show CDR1 as SGHRS and CDR2 as YFSETQ. V was pared by 2 bases and J by 7 bases, with 12 bases of the junction left unmatched. This CDR3 spans 16 amino acids. In nucleotides, the CDR3 is TGCGCCAGCAGCTTACAGGGGATACCGCTATTGAACATTCAGTACTTC. The encoded protein is CASSLQGIPLLNIQYF.

The rearrangement uses TRBV6-5 and TRBJ2-4; 11 bases line up with TRBD2. The germline V gene has CDR1 MNHEY and CDR2 SVGAGI. This CDR3 contains 16 residues. With 0 bases clipped from V and 7 bases from J, the junction kept 5 bases outside the gene matches. This CDR3 is CASSYSTVAGGNIQYF. CDR3 DNA sequence: TGTGCCAGCAGTTACTCGACGGTAGCGGGAGGGAACATTCAGTACTTC.

The chain employs TRBV15 and TRBJ2-7, with a possible D match to TRBD1 (5 bases). Germline V gene lookup returns CDR1 LNHNV and CDR2 YYDKDF (reference sequence). Trimming shortened V by 5 bases and J by 4 bases, and 45 bases separated the two germline ends. The CDR3 runs 24 residues. The CDR3 DNA follows: TGTGCCACCAGCCAGTTAGGTCATTCCTTACAAGCTGGGGCCTCGTTTAACAAGCTGTACGAGCAGTACTTC. Translated, it gives CATSQLGHSLQAGASFNKLYEQYF.

Concerning this clone itself: The junction does not match germline at one end; this may be a read error. The rearrangement links TRBV7-7 to TRBJ2-5, with a possible D match to TRBD2 (5 bases). Germline V CDR1 and CDR2: SSHAT, FNYEAQ (reference sequence). The CDR3 has 13 residues. The CDR3 region has the DNA TGTGCTAGCAGCAAGAGGGTTGGGGAGACCCAGTACTTC. Translation: CASSKRVGETQYF.

The rearrangement joins TRBV2 to TRBJ2-5; 7 nucleotides match TRBD2. The germline V gene encodes CDR1 SNHLY and CDR2 FYNNEI. The CDR3 is 16 amino acids. With 1 base clipped from V and 5 bases from J, the junction kept 10 bases outside the gene matches. CDR3 in amino acids: CASSEEILARQETQYF. The CDR3 region has the DNA TGTGCCAGCAGTGAAGAAATACTAGCGAGGCAGGAGACCCAGTACTTC.

The V and J genes are TRBV19 and TRBJ1-4; 7 bases match TRBD1. Germline-derived CDR1 and CDR2 are LNHDA and SQIVND (reference sequence). The ends lost 4 bases at V and 8 bases at J; junction bases unmatched: 16. The CDR3 spans 17 residues. DNA of the CDR3: TGTGCCAGTAGTAACTCCGGCACAGGGGTCTTAGGAGAAAAACTGTTTTTT. It translates to CASSNSGTGVLGEKLFF.

The chain recombines TRBV7-2 with TRBJ2-7, with D maybe TRBD2 (5 bases). The CDR3 sequence is 14 residues long. Trimming removed 1 base at V and 2 bases at J, with 9 bases between. Per the germline V gene, CDR1 is SGHTA and CDR2 is FQGNSA. The CDR3 nucleotides are TGTGCCAGCAGCTTAGAGGGAGCGGCCTACGAGCAGTACTTC. Its translation is CASSLEGAAYEQYF.

This clone has only one observation. The gene calls are TRBV7-2 and TRBJ1-2; TRBD1 agrees at 9 bases. With 4 bases clipped from V and 2 bases from J, the junction kept 8 bases outside the gene matches. The CDR3 spans 16 residues. Germline-derived CDR1 and CDR2 are SGHTA and FQGNSA. As DNA, the CDR3 is TGTGCCAGCAGCTCGCAGACAGGGGGGAGGAACTATGGCTACACCTTC. Its translation is CASSSQTGGRNYGYTF.

V is TRBV7-2 and J is TRBJ2-5; 9 nucleotides line up with TRBD1. V gave up 2 bases and J gave up 4 bases; unmatched junction bases: 8. The V gene's germline CDR1 is SGHTA and CDR2 FQGNSA. The CDR3 totals 16 residues. The CDR3 spells CASSLRADRGGETQYF. The DNA of the CDR3 is TGTGCCAGCAGCTTACGGGCCGACAGGGGGGGAGAGACCCAGTACTTC.

A single count supports this clone. V is TRBV29-1 and J is TRBJ2-2, with 8 positions matching TRBD1. Germline CDR1 SQVTM, CDR2 ANQGSEA. V lost 1 base and J lost 6; bases outside the gene matches: 7. The CDR3 consists of 15 residues. CDR3 residues: CSVEGTGFDPGELFF. As DNA, the CDR3 is TGCAGCGTTGAAGGGACAGGGTTCGACCCCGGGGAGCTGTTTTTT.

CDR3 region: CASSQGNEQFF. The CDR3, as DNA: TGTGCCAGCAGCCAGGGCAATGAGCAGTTCTTC. The chain joins TRBV9 to TRBJ2-1; maybe TRBD1 (5 bases). The CDR3 covers 11 residues. V lost 4 bases and J 6 bases, leaving 5 bases between the germline ends. CDR1 is SGDLS, CDR2 YYNGEE, per germline.

This clone was detected once. The J gene is TRBJ2-7, the V gene TRBV28, with D perhaps TRBD2 (6 bases). This CDR3 is built from 14 residues. Germline-derived CDR1 and CDR2 are MDHEN and SYDVKM. V gave up 8 bases and J gave up 2 bases, with 16 bases separating them. CDR3 sequence (DNA): TGTGCCAGCGGATCCGGGAGAACTCCCTACGAGCAGTACTTC. Translated, it gives CASGSGRTPYEQYF.

The chain carries TRBV19 and TRBJ2-6; 7 bases map to TRBD1. V lost 6 bases and J lost 0; bases outside the gene matches: 8. The CDR3 is 17 residues long. Germline V gives CDR1 LNHDA, CDR2 SQIVND (reference sequence). CDR3 DNA sequence: TGTGCCAGTAGACGACAGGGAATAACCTCTGGGGCCAACGTCCTGACTTTC. Protein sequence: CASRRQGITSGANVLTF.

The chain couples TRBV6-4 to TRBJ2-1; 7 nucleotides agree with TRBD2. Germline CDR1 is MRHNA and CDR2 is SNTAGT. The ends lost 3 bases at V and 7 bases at J; junction bases unmatched: 9. The CDR3 sequence is 15 residues long. In DNA form, the CDR3 reads TGTGCCAGCAGTGAAGGCGGGAGCCCTCCAAATGAGCAGTTCTTC. Residues: CASSEGGSPPNEQFF.

This sequence joins TRBV9 and TRBJ2-1, with 7 bases matching TRBD2. The CDR3 has 16 amino acids. V dropped 0 bases and J dropped 7; count of bases not matched to a gene: 10. CDR1 and CDR2 from the germline V gene are SGDLS and YYNGEE. CDR3 nucleotide sequence: TGTGCCAGCAGCGTAGGAGGCGGGAGTAGGAGGAATGAGCAGTTCTTC. This translates into CASSVGGGSRRNEQFF.

This chain joins TRBV21-1 and TRBJ2-3; TRBD2, the table's D call, lacks a check against the DNA. TRBV21-1 is classified as a pseudogene. This CDR3 comprises 17 residues. CDR3 loop: CASSKPERGAYADTQYF. The CDR3 nucleotides read TGTGCCAGCAGCAAACCCGAGCGGGGGGCGTATGCAGATACGCAGTATTTT.